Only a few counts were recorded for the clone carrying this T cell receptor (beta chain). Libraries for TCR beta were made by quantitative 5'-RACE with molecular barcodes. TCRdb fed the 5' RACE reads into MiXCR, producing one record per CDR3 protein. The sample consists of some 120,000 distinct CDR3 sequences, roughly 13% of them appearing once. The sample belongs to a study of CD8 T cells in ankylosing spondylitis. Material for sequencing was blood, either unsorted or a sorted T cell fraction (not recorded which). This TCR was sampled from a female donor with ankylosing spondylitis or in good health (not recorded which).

CDR3 in amino acids: CASSLGSAGSYEQYF. The DNA for the CDR3 is TGTGCCAGCAGCTTGGGTTCAGCAGGGTCCTACGAGCAGTACTTC. The rearrangement uses TRBV7-2 and TRBJ2-7; a weak D match, TRBD1 (5 bases). The germline V gene encodes CDR1 SGHTA and CDR2 FQGNSA. This CDR3 is built from 15 residues. The V gene lost 3 bases and the J gene lost 1 base, with 13 bases spanning the gap. The full variable domain, with the rest looked up from reference TRBV7-2 and TRBJ2-7, is GAGVSQSPSNKVTEKGKDVELRCDPISGHTALYWYRQSLGQGLEFLIYFQGNSAPDKSGLPSDRFSAERTGGSVSTLTIQRTQQEDSAVYLCASSLGSAGSYEQYFGPGTRLTVT.